Presented here are 22 T cell receptor beta chains from one specimen sequenced in a study of molecular identifiers for immune sequencing clone quantification. TCRdb reprocessed the PCR reads with MiXCR, giving one entry per CDR3 protein. Of about 100,000 distinct CDR3 sequences listed, approximately 22% are singletons. The sequencing input was naive CD8+ T cells from blood, with Jurkat cell RNA spiked in. The subset denotes: FACS-sorted CD8+CD4-CCR7+CD45RA+ naive T cells. These TCRs come from a human donor in good health. Some libraries in this study had Jurkat cell RNA spiked in.

The CDR3 DNA is TGCAGTGCTAGAGATCACCCTAGCGGGAGCACAGATACGCAGTATTTT. It specifies CSARDHPSGSTDTQYF. The rearrangement uses TRBV20-1 and TRBJ2-3; 8 bases are a match to TRBD2. The CDR3 runs to 16 residues. Unmatched junction bases numbered 5, after V lost 0 bases and J lost 0 bases. Germline CDR1 and CDR2: DFQATT and SNEGSKA (reference sequence).

A remark on this clonotype: Since a much larger clone is just one base distant, this may be a read error. In this CDR3 the conserved last residue, phenylalanine or tryptophan, is missing, so a read error is likely. The genes are TRBV29-1 and TRBJ2-1, with 14 bases identical to TRBD2. CDR3 length: 13 amino acids. Germline V gene data show CDR1 as SQVTM and CDR2 as ANQGSEA. Unmatched junction bases numbered 2, after V lost 7 bases and J lost 6 bases. The CDR3: CSGGTSGGNEQFL. CDR3 sequence (DNA): TGCAGCGGCGGGACTAGCGGGGGCAATGAGCAGTTCCTC.

Concerning this clonotype itself: One end of the junction fails to match germline, which may point to a read error. The chain employs TRBV6-5 and TRBJ2-6, with D perhaps TRBD1 (5 bases). The germline CDR1 and CDR2 sequences are MNHEY and SVGAGI. This CDR3 comprises 16 residues. The CDR3: CASRDTEYSGANALTF. The CDR3 DNA sequence: TGTGCCAGCAGGGACACTGAGTACTCTGGGGCCAACGCCCTGACTTTC.

This clonotype was counted ten times or more. V gene TRBV4-3 combines with J gene TRBJ2-7; 9 bases map to TRBD2. J lost 0 bases, V lost 5 bases, and 2 bases had no gene match. Germline lookup yields CDR1 LGHNA and CDR2 YSLEER. The CDR3 extends over 14 amino acids. The CDR3 protein is CASSATSGSYEQYF. DNA of the CDR3: TGCGCCAGCAGCGCGACTAGCGGCTCCTACGAGCAGTACTTC.

The sample holds many counts of this clonotype. The chain carries TRBV7-3 and TRBJ2-6; 10 bases are a match to TRBD1. The V and J ends lost 3 bases and 11 bases, in that order; junction bases with no gene match: 7. This CDR3 is built from 15 residues. Per the germline V gene, CDR1 is SGHTA and CDR2 is FQGTGA. CDR3 sequence reads: CASSLGQGPDHVLTF. In nucleotides, the CDR3 is TGTGCCAGCAGCTTGGGACAGGGGCCCGACCACGTCCTGACTTTC.

This clonotype was seen a handful of times. The CDR3 bases are TGTGCCATCAGCTCAGGAGGCTCCTACGAGCAGTACTTC. Protein sequence: CAISSGGSYEQYF. This chain uses TRBV10-3 with TRBJ2-7, with a tentative D call TRBD2 (5 bases). Trimming took off 6 bases at V and 0 bases at J, with 9 bases between the two ends. The CDR3 is made up of 13 amino acids. CDR1 is ENHRY, CDR2 SYGVKD, per germline.

The rearrangement joins TRBV29-1 to TRBJ2-2; 9 bases are a match to TRBD2. CDR1 and CDR2 (germline): SQVTM, ANQGSEA. The CDR3 runs 13 residues. J lost 7 bases, V lost 5 bases, and 5 bases had no gene match. The CDR3 sequence is CSVTSGRGGELFF. The CDR3 DNA reads as TGCAGCGTTACTAGCGGGCGAGGCGGGGAGCTGTTTTTT.

The rearrangement joins TRBV6-2 or TRBV6-3 to TRBJ2-7, with D possibly being TRBD1 (6 bases). CDR3 size: 13 residues. Per the germline V gene, CDR1 is MNHEY and CDR2 is SVGEGT. V lost 3 bases, J lost 3 bases, and 9 bases lay in between. Written as DNA, the CDR3 is TGTGCCAGCAGTTATGGGACACTCTACGAGCAGTACTTC. Its protein is CASSYGTLYEQYF.

Regarding this clonotype: An end of the junction does not agree with germline; a read error may underlie this. The V gene is TRBV28, the J gene TRBJ2-3, with 8 bases identical to TRBD2. CDR1 MDHEN and CDR2 SYDVKM come from the germline V gene. The CDR3 covers 15 residues. The CDR3 region is CASSSRTSYTDAQYF. The CDR3 DNA reads TGTGCCAGCAGTTCCCGGACTAGCTACACAGATGCGCAGTATTTT.

This clonotype was counted many times. V is TRBV12-3 or TRBV12-4 and J is TRBJ2-3, with 10 bases fitting TRBD2. The trim removed 3 bases at V and 6 bases at J, leaving 9 bases unmatched. CDR3 length equals 16 residues. CDR3 residues: CASSFPLAGVMDTQYF. CDR3 bases: TGTGCCAGCAGTTTCCCCCTAGCGGGAGTGATGGATACGCAGTATTTT.

Remarks on this clonotype: Since a much larger clone is just one base distant, this may be a read error. V usage is TRBV20-1 and J usage is TRBJ2-2, with 9 bases that match TRBD2. This CDR3 contains 15 residues. The germline gives CDR1 DFQATT, CDR2 SNEGSKA (reference sequence). Here the CDR3 reads CSAGEAGGNTGELFF. The CDR3 DNA reads TGCAGTGCTGGAGAAGCGGGAGGGAACACCGGGGAGCTGTTTTTT.

The chain employs TRBV27 and TRBJ2-3, with 7 bases lining up with TRBD1. Germline CDR1 and CDR2: MNHEY and SMNVEV (reference sequence). The CDR3 covers 15 residues. The ends lost 2 bases at V and 0 bases at J; junction bases unmatched: 2. DNA of the CDR3: TGTGCCAGCAGTTTAAAGGGGGCTAGCACAGATACGCAGTATTTT. Translated, it gives CASSLKGASTDTQYF.

In its sample, this clonotype was seen a few times. This sequence joins TRBV20-1 and TRBJ1-3; D possibly corresponds to TRBD1 (5 bases). This CDR3 is built from 16 residues. V was pared by 0 bases and J by 0 bases, with 12 bases between. Germline-derived CDR1 and CDR2 are DFQATT and SNEGSKA (reference sequence). CDR3 nucleotide sequence: TGCAGTGCTAGAGATTGGGGGTCGTTCTCTGGAAACACCATATATTTT. Translation: CSARDWGSFSGNTIYF.

At least ten counts were recorded for this clonotype. The CDR3 sequence is CASSESSGSSTDTQYF. In DNA form, the CDR3 reads TGTGCCAGCAGTGAATCTAGCGGGTCCTCCACAGATACGCAGTATTTT. The V call is TRBV2, the J call TRBJ2-3; 8 bases agree with TRBD2. Losses at the gene ends were 2 bases for V and 2 bases for J; bases not matched to a gene: 6. The germline V gene has CDR1 SNHLY and CDR2 FYNNEI. The CDR3 has 16 amino acids.

Of note for this clonotype: This may be a read error: a much more frequent sequence differs by one nucleotide. The V call is TRBV7-9, the J call TRBJ2-7; D is undetermined. Trimming took off 3 bases at V and 9 bases at J, with 12 bases between the two ends. The CDR3 extends over 12 amino acids. Germline CDR1 reads SEHNR; CDR2 reads FQNEAQ (reference sequence). CDR3: CASSFWPGGQYF. The CDR3 region has the DNA TGTGCCAGCAGCTTCTGGCCGGGTGGGCAGTACTTC.

Ten or more counts support this clonotype. The rearrangement joins TRBV12-3 or TRBV12-4 to TRBJ2-3; D remains unclear. The CDR3 totals 16 residues. V lost 5 bases to trimming and J lost 0 bases, with 15 bases between them. CDR3 coding DNA: TGTGCCAGCAGTCCCCTTGACTCCTCTAGCACAGATACGCAGTATTTT. Translated: CASSPLDSSSTDTQYF.

The gene calls are TRBV12-3 or TRBV12-4 and TRBJ2-7, with a weak D call TRBD2 (5 bases). Trimming removed 0 bases from V and 6 bases from J, with 15 bases in between. This CDR3 comprises 15 residues. The CDR3 protein is CASSLADSSYPEQYF. For the CDR3, the DNA is TGTGCCAGCAGTTTAGCGGACTCCTCCTATCCCGAGCAGTACTTC.

Written as DNA, the CDR3 is TGCAGTGCTACCGGGACTAGATCTTCCAATGAGCAGTTCTTC. Protein sequence: CSATGTRSSNEQFF. V gene TRBV20-1 combines with J gene TRBJ2-1, with 8 positions matching TRBD2. The CDR3 is made up of 14 amino acids. V gave up 4 bases and J gave up 6 bases; unmatched junction bases: 8. Germline CDR1 DFQATT, CDR2 SNEGSKA (reference sequence).

The sample holds a few counts of this clonotype. V usage is TRBV6-5 and J usage is TRBJ2-7, with D maybe TRBD2 (6 bases). V lost 6 bases and J lost 3, with 18 bases in between. Per the germline V gene, CDR1 is MNHEY and CDR2 is SVGAGI. CDR3 length equals 15 residues. The CDR3 loop is CASRRRDGTDYEQYF. The CDR3, as DNA: TGTGCCAGCAGACGGCGGGACGGAACCGACTACGAGCAGTACTTC.

Many counts were recorded for this clonotype. V is TRBV10-3 and J is TRBJ2-7; TRBD1 matches at 7 bases. The CDR3 totals 12 residues. V lost 6 bases and J lost 4; bases outside the gene matches: 3. The germline V gene has CDR1 ENHRY and CDR2 SYGVKD. CDR3 loop: CAIRGDRYEQYF. CDR3 in DNA: TGTGCCATCAGGGGGGACAGATACGAGCAGTACTTC.

This chain joins TRBV3-1 and TRBJ2-3; TRBD1 is a possible D gene (6 bases). V shed 2 bases and J shed 6 bases, with 21 bases lying between them. Germline V gene data show CDR1 as LGHDT and CDR2 as YNNKEL (reference sequence). This CDR3 contains 17 residues. This chain's CDR3 is CASSQYRDPSLTDTQYF. The CDR3 bases are TGTGCCAGCAGCCAATACAGGGATCCTTCTCTCACGGATACGCAGTATTTT.

The gene calls are TRBV20-1 and TRBJ2-3, with D possibly being TRBD1 or TRBD2 (5 bases each). Trimming took 0 bases from V and 4 from J, leaving 14 bases between them. The germline V gene encodes CDR1 DFQATT and CDR2 SNEGSKA (reference sequence). The CDR3 loop spans 15 amino acids. The CDR3 bases are TGCAGTGCTAGAGATCGGGGCAACTGGGCAGATACGCAGTATTTT. This codes for CSARDRGNWADTQYF.